Following are 15 T cell receptor beta chains from one sample sequenced in a study of CD8+ T cells in alopecia areata. Following RNA extraction, reverse transcription yielded cDNA that acted as the sequencing template. The assay was immunoSEQ multiplex PCR, and TCRdb's table has in-frame clones only and misses some. Of 120,000 or so clones listed, around 45% are singletons. The specimen sequenced was NKG2D-low CD8+ T cells sorted from blood. The receptors shown here come from a human donor with alopecia areata.

J is TRBJ2-1 and V is TRBV4-1, with D unclear. Germline V gene sequence: CDR1 MGHRA, CDR2 YSYEKL. This CDR3 region has 12 residues. Trimming removed 1 base from V and 7 bases from J, with 5 bases in between. CDR3 sequence (DNA): TGCGCCAGCAGCCAAGGGGAAAATGAGCAGTTCTTC. Its protein product is CASSQGENEQFF.

The chain couples TRBV4-1 to TRBJ2-3; D gene ambiguous. Germline assignment: CDR1 MGHRA and CDR2 YSYEKL. This CDR3 spans 17 amino acids. V gave up 5 bases and J gave up 0 bases, with 18 bases separating them. The CDR3 sequence is CASSSPHGRASTDTQYF. The CDR3, as DNA: TGCGCCAGCAGCTCACCTCACGGAAGGGCTAGCACAGATACGCAGTATTTT.

The genes are TRBV2 and TRBJ2-1; possibly TRBD1 or TRBD2 for D (5 bases each). CDR1 is SNHLY and CDR2 is FYNNEI in the germline V gene. CDR3 length: 10 residues. V was pared by 7 bases and J by 9 bases, with 7 bases between. The CDR3 loop is CASIGGEQFF. The CDR3 nucleotides read TGTGCCAGCATTGGGGGTGAGCAGTTCTTC.

A few counts support this clone. The rearrangement links TRBV5-1 to TRBJ1-3, with D hard to call. The CDR3 consists of 11 residues. The V end lost 2 bases, the J end lost 7 bases, and 4 bases lay between the germline ends. Germline CDR1 reads SGHRS; CDR2 reads YFSETQ. The CDR3 reads CASSFPNTIYF. The CDR3 bases are TGCGCCAGCAGCTTCCCGAACACCATATATTTT.

This clone has a handful of counts. The V and J genes are TRBV29-1 and TRBJ2-2; D is unclear. Germline V gene sequence: CDR1 SQVTM, CDR2 ANQGSEA. The CDR3 runs 11 residues. V gave up 5 bases and J gave up 4 bases, with 5 bases separating them. The CDR3 region has the DNA TGCAGCGTTTGGGTCACCGGGGAGCTGTTTTTT. This encodes CSVWVTGELFF.

The chain is built from TRBV20-1 and TRBJ2-2; D ambiguous. The CDR3 length is 10 residues. Between the trimmed V and J ends, which lost 8 bases and 7 bases, there was a span of 8 bases. CDR1 and CDR2 (germline): DFQATT, SNEGSKA (reference sequence). The CDR3 is CSPPVGELFF. The CDR3 region has the DNA TGCAGTCCTCCGGTCGGGGAGCTGTTTTTT.

This clone was picked up a small number of times. The CDR3 here is CASSKETQYF. The CDR3 DNA sequence: TGTGCCAGCAGCAAAGAGACCCAGTACTTC. The chain employs TRBV21-1 and TRBJ2-5. TRBV21-1 is flagged as a pseudogene. The CDR3 runs 10 residues.

The gene calls are TRBV29-1 and TRBJ1-1; tentative D call: TRBD1 (6 bases). This CDR3 has 13 amino acids. Germline CDR1 reads SQVTM; CDR2 reads ANQGSEA. The V end was cut by 3 bases, the J end by 1 base, with 9 bases between. The CDR3 reads CSVDLGQNTEAFF. In DNA form, the CDR3 reads TGCAGCGTTGATCTGGGACAGAACACTGAAGCTTTCTTT.

This rearrangement joins TRBV25-1 to TRBJ1-6, with D hard to call. V was cut by 1 base and J by 9 bases, with 13 bases left in between. Germline loops: CDR1 MGHDK, CDR2 SYGVNS. The CDR3 is 15 residues long. The CDR3 loop is CASSESTGPPSPLHF. The CDR3 nucleotides are TGTGCCAGCAGTGAATCCACCGGCCCCCCTTCACCCCTCCACTTT.

V usage is TRBV7-9 and J usage is TRBJ2-4; D might be TRBD2 (5 bases). Germline assignment: CDR1 SEHNR and CDR2 FQNEAQ (reference sequence). Trimming removed 5 bases from V and 0 bases from J, with 14 bases in between. The CDR3 is 16 residues long. CDR3 nucleotides: TGTGCCAGCAGCCACCCCCGGACTTTAGCCAAAAACATTCAGTACTTC. Translated: CASSHPRTLAKNIQYF.

The V call is TRBV11-2, the J call TRBJ2-4; 8 bases are a match to TRBD2. Germline CDR1 reads SGHAT; CDR2 reads FQNNGV. V dropped 1 base and J dropped 6; count of bases not matched to a gene: 8. This CDR3 is 16 amino acids long. The CDR3 coding sequence is TGTGCCAGCAGCTTAGTTCGAGCGGGAGACACAAACATTCAGTACTTC. It yields the protein CASSLVRAGDTNIQYF.

V gene TRBV29-1 combines with J gene TRBJ2-7; D unresolved. The CDR3 length is 12 residues. The V gene's germline CDR1 is SQVTM and CDR2 ANQGSEA. The V end lost 5 bases, the J end lost 7 bases, and 15 bases lay between the germline ends. The CDR3 DNA reads as TGCAGCGTTCAGCCGGGTGTGAGGGAGCAGTACTTC. It codes for CSVQPGVREQYF.

The CDR3 bases are TGTGCCTGGAGTGTAGGTTCGGAGACCCAGTACTTC. It specifies CAWSVGSETQYF. The gene calls are TRBV30 and TRBJ2-5; unclear D gene. Trimming took off 0 bases at V and 5 bases at J, with 7 bases between the two ends. Germline V gene data show CDR1 as GTSNPN and CDR2 as SVGIG (reference sequence). This CDR3 has 12 residues.

As to this clone: The identical CDR3 is also encoded by other nucleotide sequences in the sample. V is TRBV30 and J is TRBJ2-3; D unclear. Trimming stripped 5 bases from V and 5 bases from J, with 5 bases between. CDR3 length equals 10 residues. Germline V gene data show CDR1 as GTSNPN and CDR2 as SVGIG (reference sequence). CDR3 in amino acids: CAWGEDTQYF. The CDR3 nucleotides read TGTGCCTGGGGGGAAGATACGCAGTATTTT.

V is TRBV29-1 and J is TRBJ1-1; D call uncertain. Germline loops: CDR1 SQVTM, CDR2 ANQGSEA. The CDR3 consists of 11 residues. V was cut by 0 bases and J by 11 bases, with 10 bases left in between. For the CDR3, the DNA is TGCAGCGTTGAAGATCTTGGCGGGGCTTTCTTT. This sequence encodes CSVEDLGGAFF.